This T cell receptor beta chain is from a study of cytomegalovirus exposure and HLA in healthy donors. Comment on this clone: As yet, its antigen is unknown.

The study, taken as a whole, reports: With later analysis, a missense DCLRE1C variant became linked to TCR beta V- and J-gene trimming. The study assumed roughly uniform donor sequencing depth for presence/absence analyses. Likely technical artifact: a cluster of highly shared sequence variants.

V lost 2 bases and J 4 bases, leaving 8 bases between the germline ends. The CDR3 totals 12 residues. CDR1 is GTSNPN, CDR2 SVGIG, per germline (reference sequence). The PCR contained 60 Vbeta and 13 Jbeta primers. The assay was immunoSEQ multiplex PCR, and TCRdb's table has in-frame clones only and misses some. The data contain some 200,000 clones, 80% of them singletons. The TCR was taken from a boy aged 5-17 years in good health and CMV-seronegative. J is TRBJ1-2 and V is TRBV30; maybe TRBD1 (5 bases). Sequenced sample: PBMCs. The CDR3 protein is CAWSPDSYGYTF. In nucleotides, the CDR3 is TGTGCCTGGAGTCCAGACAGCTATGGCTACACCTTC.